What follows are 22 T cell receptor beta chains derived from one specimen sequenced in a study of blood T cell repertoires in COVID-19. The table came from immunoSEQ multiplex PCR; TCRdb's copy has only in-frame clones and leaves some out. This table holds tens of thousands of clones, 85% found once. Material: peripheral blood. These receptors were collected from a man aged 65-85 years with acute or convalescent COVID-19.

The chain links TRBV6-2 or TRBV6-3 to TRBJ1-2; D is perhaps TRBD1 (6 bases). The CDR3 length is 15 residues. Germline assignment: CDR1 MNHEY and CDR2 SVGEGT. V was cut by 5 bases and J by 4 bases, with 17 bases left in between. The CDR3 sequence is CASSTIQGARYGYTF. CDR3 sequence (DNA): TGTGCCAGCAGTACTATACAGGGTGCGCGCTATGGCTACACCTTC.

The chain joins TRBV7-9 to TRBJ1-4; 9 bases match TRBD1. V was clipped by 6 bases and J by 10 bases; unmatched bases: 12. The CDR3 loop spans 15 amino acids. Germline V gene lookup returns CDR1 SEHNR and CDR2 FQNEAQ (reference sequence). Written as DNA, the CDR3 is TGTGCCAGCAGGACGACACAGGGGGCGAGTGCAAAACTGTTTTTT. Translated: CASRTTQGASAKLFF.

V and J are TRBV3-1 (or the pseudogene TRBV3-2) and TRBJ2-3; a possible D gene is TRBD2 (6 bases). CDR3 length: 14 amino acids. Germline V gives CDR1 LGHDT, CDR2 YNNKEL (reference sequence). Trimming removed 4 bases at V and 6 bases at J, with 14 bases between. This chain's CDR3 is CASSRDFPGDTQYF. The CDR3 DNA sequence: TGTGCCAGCAGCCGGGACTTCCCTGGGGATACGCAGTATTTT.

This rearrangement joins TRBV7-8 to TRBJ2-1; 9 bases fit TRBD1. The trim removed 5 bases at V and 6 bases at J, leaving 8 bases unmatched. Germline V gene lookup returns CDR1 SGHVS and CDR2 FQNEAQ. There are 15 residues in the CDR3. CDR3 coding DNA: TGTGCCAGCAGCCCCCAGGGGACAGGGCCCAATGAGCAGTTCTTC. Translated: CASSPQGTGPNEQFF.

The gene calls are TRBV27 and TRBJ1-4; 8 nucleotides align to TRBD1. J was trimmed by 5 bases and V by 4 bases; bases with no gene match: 6. CDR3 length: 15 residues. Germline V CDR1 and CDR2: MNHEY, SMNVEV (reference sequence). As DNA, the CDR3 is TGTGCCAGCAGTTCCAACAGGGGGTTAAATGAAAAACTGTTTTTT. It translates to CASSSNRGLNEKLFF.

This sequence joins TRBV6-5 and TRBJ1-1; D ambiguous. Between the trimmed V and J ends, which lost 2 bases and 0 bases, there was a span of 13 bases. CDR1 MNHEY and CDR2 SVGAGI come from the germline V gene. This CDR3 region has 16 residues. CDR3 region: CASSYAVAEMNTEAFF. In DNA form, the CDR3 reads TGTGCCAGCAGTTACGCGGTTGCAGAAATGAACACTGAAGCTTTCTTT.

V is TRBV10-3 and J is TRBJ1-1; 8 bases are shared with TRBD1. The trim removed 6 bases at V and 5 bases at J, leaving 11 bases unmatched. The CDR3 runs 15 residues. Germline CDR1 is ENHRY and CDR2 is SYGVKD. The CDR3 is CAIRYKDREDTEAFF. CDR3 bases: TGTGCCATCAGATACAAGGACAGGGAAGATACTGAAGCTTTCTTT.

This sequence joins TRBV18 and TRBJ2-5; 7 nucleotides agree with TRBD2. The CDR3 consists of 15 residues. The junction had 7 bases not matched to a gene; V was cut back by 3 bases and J by 3 bases. In germline, CDR1 is KGHSH, CDR2 LQKENI. This CDR3 reads CASSPKAGYEETQYF. The CDR3 region has the DNA TGTGCCAGCTCACCGAAAGCGGGGTATGAAGAGACCCAGTACTTC.

The J gene is TRBJ2-4, the V gene TRBV5-4, with TRBD2 identical over 7 bases. Germline V gene sequence: CDR1 SGHNT, CDR2 YYREEE (reference sequence). This CDR3 is built from 15 residues. The ends lost 3 bases at V and 6 bases at J; junction bases unmatched: 9. CDR3 bases: TGTGCCAGCAGCTCCGGAGGGGAGGGGAGAAACATTCAGTACTTC. This sequence encodes CASSSGGEGRNIQYF.

J is TRBJ1-4 and V is TRBV2, with 8 bases matching TRBD1. The CDR3 runs 16 residues. In germline, CDR1 is SNHLY, CDR2 FYNNEI. Unmatched junction bases numbered 12, after V lost 7 bases and J lost 5 bases. CDR3 region: CASIGQGKVRNEKLFF. The CDR3 DNA sequence: TGTGCCAGCATCGGACAGGGCAAGGTCAGAAATGAAAAACTGTTTTTT.

This chain connects TRBV5-8 to TRBJ1-5, with D tentatively TRBD1 (6 bases). The CDR3 extends over 17 amino acids. Trimming took 4 bases from V and 3 from J, leaving 20 bases between them. Germline V gene data show CDR1 as SGHTS and CDR2 as YDEGEE. CDR3 protein: CASSPWARGGTNQPQHF. The CDR3 region has the DNA TGTGCCAGCAGCCCGTGGGCCAGGGGTGGTACCAATCAGCCCCAGCATTTT.

The CDR3 coding sequence is TGTGCCAGCAGCCGGGGACAGGGATTAGAAAAACTGTTTTTT. Protein product: CASSRGQGLEKLFF. This rearrangement joins TRBV6-5 to TRBJ1-4; 9 bases are shared with TRBD1. The CDR3 spans 14 residues. V lost 6 bases, J lost 8 bases, and 7 bases stayed unmatched. Germline V gene data show CDR1 as MNHEY and CDR2 as SVGAGI.

In DNA, the CDR3 is TGTGCCAGCTCACCGATCTCAGGAGATACGCAGTATTTT. Amino acids: CASSPISGDTQYF. The chain combines TRBV18 with TRBJ2-3, with D hard to call. V shed 3 bases and J shed 5 bases, with 9 bases lying between them. The germline V gene has CDR1 KGHSH and CDR2 LQKENI. The CDR3 totals 13 residues.

V and J are TRBV7-9 and TRBJ2-7; 7 nucleotides align to TRBD1. V dropped 4 bases and J dropped 2; count of bases not matched to a gene: 8. Germline-derived CDR1 and CDR2 are SEHNR and FQNEAQ (reference sequence). The CDR3 length is 15 residues. The CDR3 loop is CASSSFGQGAYEQYF. For the CDR3, the DNA is TGTGCCAGCAGCTCTTTTGGGCAGGGGGCCTACGAGCAGTACTTC.

The V call is TRBV18, the J call TRBJ1-1, with 9 nucleotides matching TRBD1. V was pared by 4 bases and J by 5 bases, with 8 bases of the junction left unmatched. Germline V gene data show CDR1 as KGHSH and CDR2 as LQKENI. This CDR3 is built from 15 residues. The CDR3 DNA reads TGTGCCAGCTCACTACAGGGGGCTCTGGGGACTGAAGCTTTCTTT. Protein sequence: CASSLQGALGTEAFF.

The J gene is TRBJ1-2, the V gene TRBV10-3; possibly TRBD1 for D (5 bases). The V gene lost 2 bases and the J gene lost 4 bases, with 17 bases spanning the gap. This CDR3 has 16 residues. Germline values: CDR1 ENHRY, CDR2 SYGVKD. CDR3 sequence reads: CAISEGRWGVGYGYTF. In DNA, the CDR3 is TGTGCCATCAGTGAGGGCAGGTGGGGGGTTGGCTATGGCTACACCTTC.

The chain employs TRBV5-1 and TRBJ2-2, with D tentatively TRBD1 (5 bases). This CDR3 contains 14 residues. The V gene's germline CDR1 is SGHRS and CDR2 YFSETQ. Between the trimmed V and J ends, which lost 8 bases and 2 bases, there was a span of 13 bases. CDR3 loop: CASKDTPNTGELFF. Written as DNA, the CDR3 is TGCGCCAGTAAGGACACACCAAACACCGGGGAGCTGTTTTTT.

V is TRBV20-1 and J is TRBJ2-5; 8 bases fit TRBD2. CDR3 length equals 11 residues. Germline CDR1 reads DFQATT; CDR2 reads SNEGSKA (reference sequence). CDR3 bases: TGCATGTTAGCGGGGCTCGGGACCCAGTACTTC. Its protein product is CMLAGLGTQYF.

This clone has a single count. The chain uses TRBV6-5 and TRBJ1-4; 7 nucleotides line up with TRBD1. Germline CDR1 reads MNHEY; CDR2 reads SVGAGI. This CDR3 has 15 residues. J was trimmed by 5 bases and V by 4 bases; bases with no gene match: 7. In nucleotides, the CDR3 is TGTGCCAGCAGTTCTCTGGGACAGCAGAATGAAAAACTGTTTTTT. It yields the protein CASSSLGQQNEKLFF.

This chain connects TRBV28 to TRBJ2-2; TRBD2 aligns across 7 bases. Germline CDR1 and CDR2: MDHEN and SYDVKM. The CDR3 covers 16 residues. Unmatched junction bases numbered 9, after V lost 2 bases and J lost 6 bases. CDR3 in DNA: TGTGCCAGCAGTTTAAGGGGAGGGAAAGTACCCGGGGAGCTGTTTTTT. It yields the protein CASSLRGGKVPGELFF. The full variable domain, in which reference TRBV28 and TRBJ2-2 provide the parts outside the CDR3, is DVKVTQSSRYLVKRTGEKVFLECVQDMDHENMFWYRQDPGLGLRLIYFSYDVKMKEKGDIPEGYSVSREKKERFSLILESASTNQTSMYLCASSLRGGKVPGELFFGEGSRLTVL.

The chain is built from TRBV18 and TRBJ2-1; TRBD1 aligns across 9 bases. CDR1 is KGHSH and CDR2 is LQKENI in the germline V gene. After removal of 6 bases from V and 2 bases from J, the junction contained 5 bases not matched to a gene. The CDR3 is made up of 15 amino acids. The chain's CDR3 is CASSTGTGPYNEQFF. The CDR3 DNA sequence: TGTGCCAGCTCTACCGGGACAGGGCCCTACAATGAGCAGTTCTTC.

CDR3 amino acids: CASSLAGTSGGKLYNEQFF. The DNA for the CDR3 is TGCGCCAGCAGCTTGGCCGGGACTAGCGGGGGGAAGCTCTACAATGAGCAGTTCTTC. The rearrangement uses TRBV5-1 and TRBJ2-1, with 15 bases lining up with TRBD2. Germline CDR1 SGHRS, CDR2 YFSETQ. Losses at the gene ends were 0 bases for V and 3 bases for J; bases not matched to a gene: 7. The CDR3 totals 19 residues.